This is a list of T cell receptor beta chains from one sample in a study of blood T cell repertoires in COVID-19. Profiled with immunoSEQ multiplex PCR; TCRdb holds only in-frame clones, not every one. This table holds roughly 250,000 clones, roughly 88% found once. The sequenced sample consisted of PBMCs or T cells enriched from blood (not recorded which). The origin of the receptors is a woman aged 25 to 39 who had recovered from COVID-19. Both conserved end residues are part of each CDR3. D genes are given only for firm matches. Rows give clone size only sometimes, using once, few, many, or a class for an expanded clone.

CDR3 DNA: TGTGCCAGCAGCTTCGTCAGGGGGCTGGGAAACACTGAAGCTTTCTTT; CDR3 protein: CASSFVRGLGNTEAFF; J gene: TRBJ1-1; clone size: -; V gene: TRBV7-9; D gene: TRBD1
CDR3 DNA: TGTGCCTGGAGTAGCGGGGTACTACAGCCCCAGCATTTT; CDR3 protein: CAWSSGVLQPQHF; J gene: TRBJ1-5; clone size: once; V gene: TRBV30; D gene: -
CDR3 DNA: TGTGCCAGCAGCCGACAGGGAGGTCAGCCCCAGCATTTT; CDR3 protein: CASSRQGGQPQHF; J gene: TRBJ1-5; clone size: -; V gene: TRBV6-5; D gene: TRBD1
CDR3 DNA: TGTGCCAGTAGTACCTCCGGGGGCTCCTACGAGCAGTACTTC; CDR3 protein: CASSTSGGSYEQYF; J gene: TRBJ2-7; clone size: few; V gene: TRBV19; D gene: -
CDR3 DNA: TGTGCCAGTAGCACCGCGGGGGGCTACAATGAGCAGTTCTTC; CDR3 protein: CASSTAGGYNEQFF; J gene: TRBJ2-1; clone size: -; V gene: TRBV19; D gene: TRBD2
CDR3 DNA: TGTGCCAGCAGCCCCGGACAGGAGGGGTCACCCCTCCACTTT; CDR3 protein: CASSPGQEGSPLHF; J gene: TRBJ1-6; clone size: -; V gene: TRBV9; D gene: TRBD1
CDR3 DNA: TGTGCCAGCAGCGGACCGACAGGGAGTGTCACTGAAGCTTTCTTT; CDR3 protein: CASSGPTGSVTEAFF; J gene: TRBJ1-1; clone size: -; V gene: TRBV9; D gene: TRBD1
CDR3 DNA: TGTGCCAGCAGCTTAGGGGACAGGGGATATGAAAAACTGTTTTTT; CDR3 protein: CASSLGDRGYEKLFF; J gene: TRBJ1-4; clone size: -; V gene: TRBV7-9; D gene: TRBD1
CDR3 DNA: TGTGCCAGCAGTACAGGACTAGCGGGAGAGACCCAGTACTTC; CDR3 protein: CASSTGLAGETQYF; J gene: TRBJ2-5; clone size: -; V gene: TRBV27; D gene: TRBD2
CDR3 DNA: TGTGCCAGCAGCTTAAACGTGCGAGATGGCTACACCTTC; CDR3 protein: CASSLNVRDGYTF; J gene: TRBJ1-2; clone size: -; V gene: TRBV7-9; D gene: -
CDR3 DNA: TGTGCCAGCAGGGGACAGGGGTCCTCATATTCACCCCTCCACTTT; CDR3 protein: CASRGQGSSYSPLHF; J gene: TRBJ1-6; clone size: -; V gene: TRBV6-4; D gene: TRBD1
CDR3 DNA: TGTGCCACCAGCGGCAGGGGGCTGGAAAACTATGGCTACACCTTC; CDR3 protein: CATSGRGLENYGYTF; J gene: TRBJ1-2; clone size: -; V gene: TRBV15; D gene: TRBD1
CDR3 DNA: TGTGCCAGCAGCCCTCCCGGGGGGACTGGATGGGACACCATATATTTT; CDR3 protein: CASSPPGGTGWDTIYF; J gene: TRBJ1-3; clone size: -; V gene: TRBV7-9; D gene: -
CDR3 DNA: TGTGCCAGCAGCCCGAGGGTCCGGGACACTAGCACAGATACGCAGTATTTT; CDR3 protein: CASSPRVRDTSTDTQYF; J gene: TRBJ2-3; clone size: -; V gene: TRBV9; D gene: -
CDR3 DNA: TGTGCCTGGAGTGTTCTGCGGGGAAACCAGCCCCAGCATTTT; CDR3 protein: CAWSVLRGNQPQHF; J gene: TRBJ1-5; clone size: once; V gene: TRBV30; D gene: -
CDR3 DNA: TGTGCCAGCAGTTCGGGGAGCAATCAGCCCCAGCATTTT; CDR3 protein: CASSSGSNQPQHF; J gene: TRBJ1-5; clone size: once; V gene: TRBV12-3/TRBV12-4; D gene: -
CDR3 DNA: TGCGCCAGCAAAATGACTAGCGGGAGAGTCAATGAGCAGTTCTTC; CDR3 protein: CASKMTSGRVNEQFF; J gene: TRBJ2-1; clone size: few; V gene: TRBV10-2; D gene: TRBD2
CDR3 DNA: TGTGCCAGCAGCTTTTTCAGGGATCTTACTGGGGCCAACGTCCTGACTTTC; CDR3 protein: CASSFFRDLTGANVLTF; J gene: TRBJ2-6; clone size: -; V gene: TRBV5-6; D gene: -
CDR3 DNA: TGTGCCAGCAGCCCGGGACATAATGAAAAACTGTTTTTT; CDR3 protein: CASSPGHNEKLFF; J gene: TRBJ1-4; clone size: few; V gene: TRBV7-8; D gene: -
CDR3 DNA: TGTGCCAGCTCACCCGGACAGGGGGCCGGTAGCAATCAGCCCCAGCATTTT; CDR3 protein: CASSPGQGAGSNQPQHF; J gene: TRBJ1-5; clone size: -; V gene: TRBV18; D gene: TRBD1
CDR3 DNA: TGTGCCAGCACAAACAGTGACAACGAGCAGTACTTC; CDR3 protein: CASTNSDNEQYF; J gene: TRBJ2-7; clone size: -; V gene: TRBV6-5; D gene: -
CDR3 DNA: TGTGCCAGCAGTCCCCTTGGACAGGGGACAGATACGCAGTATTTT; CDR3 protein: CASSPLGQGTDTQYF; J gene: TRBJ2-3; clone size: -; V gene: TRBV28; D gene: TRBD1
CDR3 DNA: TGTGCCAGCAGTGGGGACAGGGAGGACACCGGGGAGCTGTTTTTT; CDR3 protein: CASSGDREDTGELFF; J gene: TRBJ2-2; clone size: -; V gene: TRBV9; D gene: TRBD1
CDR3 DNA: TGTGCCAGCTCACCACTAGCGGGGGGTGCAGGTAATGAGCAGTTCTTC; CDR3 protein: CASSPLAGGAGNEQFF; J gene: TRBJ2-1; clone size: -; V gene: TRBV18; D gene: TRBD2
CDR3 DNA: TGTGCCAGCAGCCCGAGCGGGAGCCACGAGCAGTACTTC; CDR3 protein: CASSPSGSHEQYF; J gene: TRBJ2-7; clone size: -; V gene: TRBV11-2; D gene: TRBD2
CDR3 DNA: TGCAGCGTAGGACACAGATTGGGGAATGAGCAGTTCTTC; CDR3 protein: CSVGHRLGNEQFF; J gene: TRBJ2-1; clone size: -; V gene: TRBV29-1; D gene: -
CDR3 DNA: TGTGCCACAAAACCCAGGGTCAGGGGTGAAAAACTGTTTTTT; CDR3 protein: CATKPRVRGEKLFF; J gene: TRBJ1-4; clone size: -; V gene: TRBV28; D gene: -
CDR3 DNA: TGCGCCAGCAGCTTTGGTCCCACAGGGGGCAGTATGAACACTGAAGCTTTCTTT; CDR3 protein: CASSFGPTGGSMNTEAFF; J gene: TRBJ1-1; clone size: -; V gene: TRBV5-1; D gene: TRBD1
CDR3 DNA: TGTGCCAGCAGCTACAGGGGCCCGAGCACTGAAGCTTTCTTT; CDR3 protein: CASSYRGPSTEAFF; J gene: TRBJ1-1; clone size: -; V gene: TRBV5-8; D gene: TRBD1
CDR3 DNA: TGTGCCAGCAGTTTATTACGTCCCGGGACAGGGGATGTATATAATTCACCCCTCCACTTT; CDR3 protein: CASSLLRPGTGDVYNSPLHF; J gene: TRBJ1-6; clone size: -; V gene: TRBV27; D gene: TRBD1
CDR3 DNA: TGTGCCAGCAGCGCGAGGACAGGGAAAAACACCGGGGAGCTGTTTTTT; CDR3 protein: CASSARTGKNTGELFF; J gene: TRBJ2-2; clone size: -; V gene: TRBV5-4; D gene: TRBD1
CDR3 DNA: TGTGCCACCAGCATTGGGATTGACAGGTTCGGTGGAAACACCATATATTTT; CDR3 protein: CATSIGIDRFGGNTIYF; J gene: TRBJ1-3; clone size: few; V gene: TRBV15; D gene: -
CDR3 DNA: TGTGCCAGCAGCTTAGTAGGGGGTGCGACTGAAGCTTTCTTT; CDR3 protein: CASSLVGGATEAFF; J gene: TRBJ1-1; clone size: -; V gene: TRBV7-8; D gene: -
CDR3 DNA: TGTGCCACCAGTGATTTGCTGGCGGGAGGCACAGATACGCAGTATTTT; CDR3 protein: CATSDLLAGGTDTQYF; J gene: TRBJ2-3; clone size: -; V gene: TRBV24-1; D gene: TRBD2
CDR3 DNA: TGTGCCAGTAGTCTGCGGACAGGGGCGAAATCCTACGAGCAGTACTTC; CDR3 protein: CASSLRTGAKSYEQYF; J gene: TRBJ2-7; clone size: -; V gene: TRBV19; D gene: TRBD1
CDR3 DNA: TGTGCCACCGGGTGGACAGGGCCCTATGGCTACACCTTC; CDR3 protein: CATGWTGPYGYTF; J gene: TRBJ1-2; clone size: -; V gene: TRBV15; D gene: TRBD1
CDR3 DNA: TGTGCCAGCACCGGAGACGTGTCCTACGAGCAGTACTTC; CDR3 protein: CASTGDVSYEQYF; J gene: TRBJ2-7; clone size: few; V gene: TRBV2; D gene: -
CDR3 DNA: TGTGCCAGCTCACCCGGGGGGCTGGGCAATCAGCCCCAGCATTTT; CDR3 protein: CASSPGGLGNQPQHF; J gene: TRBJ1-5; clone size: -; V gene: TRBV18; D gene: -
CDR3 DNA: TGTGCCAGCAGCCAGTTTCACACGGGAGGCCTTGCAGATACGCAGTATTTT; CDR3 protein: CASSQFHTGGLADTQYF; J gene: TRBJ2-3; clone size: -; V gene: TRBV4-2; D gene: TRBD2
CDR3 DNA: TGTGCCAGCAGTTCCATCACGGGGAGGGTTGGAGATACGCAGTATTTT; CDR3 protein: CASSSITGRVGDTQYF; J gene: TRBJ2-3; clone size: -; V gene: TRBV28; D gene: TRBD2
CDR3 DNA: TGTGCCAGCAGTCGGACAGGGGTCATTAACTATGGCTACACCTTC; CDR3 protein: CASSRTGVINYGYTF; J gene: TRBJ1-2; clone size: -; V gene: TRBV28; D gene: TRBD1
CDR3 DNA: TGCGCCAGCAGCTGGGGACAGTCGGGTAATTCACCCCTCCACTTT; CDR3 protein: CASSWGQSGNSPLHF; J gene: TRBJ1-6; clone size: -; V gene: TRBV5-1; D gene: TRBD1
CDR3 DNA: TGCAGTGCTAGCGGGGGCACTGAAGCTTTCTTT; CDR3 protein: CSASGGTEAFF; J gene: TRBJ1-1; clone size: -; V gene: TRBV20-1; D gene: -
CDR3 DNA: TGTGCCAGCAGCGATGGGACAGGTGGGGATACGCAGTATTTT; CDR3 protein: CASSDGTGGDTQYF; J gene: TRBJ2-3; clone size: -; V gene: TRBV5-6; D gene: TRBD1
CDR3 DNA: TGTGCCAGCAGTTACCGGACAGGGATGAGAGCAGATACGCAGTATTTT; CDR3 protein: CASSYRTGMRADTQYF; J gene: TRBJ2-3; clone size: -; V gene: TRBV6-8; D gene: TRBD1
CDR3 DNA: TGCAGCGTCATTACACAAGGACAGGGGGGGTACGAGCAGTACTTC; CDR3 protein: CSVITQGQGGYEQYF; J gene: TRBJ2-7; clone size: -; V gene: TRBV29-1; D gene: TRBD1
CDR3 DNA: TGTGCCAGTAGTATAGGGCGGGGCAGGGACCATGAGCAGTTCTTC; CDR3 protein: CASSIGRGRDHEQFF; J gene: TRBJ2-1; clone size: -; V gene: TRBV19; D gene: -
CDR3 DNA: TGCGCCAGCAAGGCGGACTCCTACGAGCAGTACTTC; CDR3 protein: CASKADSYEQYF; J gene: TRBJ2-7; clone size: -; V gene: TRBV5-1; D gene: -
CDR3 DNA: TGTGCCAGCAGTTTATTCGACAGGGGCGACCAATCCTCCTACGAGCAGTACTTC; CDR3 protein: CASSLFDRGDQSSYEQYF; J gene: TRBJ2-7; clone size: -; V gene: TRBV27; D gene: TRBD1
CDR3 DNA: TGCGCCAGCAGTATGAAAGCGGGACCGAACACCGGGGAGCTGTTTTTT; CDR3 protein: CASSMKAGPNTGELFF; J gene: TRBJ2-2; clone size: -; V gene: TRBV5-1; D gene: TRBD2
CDR3 DNA: TGTGCCAGCAGATTAGGGGGCACCGGGGAGCTGTTTTTT; CDR3 protein: CASRLGGTGELFF; J gene: TRBJ2-2; clone size: -; V gene: TRBV25-1; D gene: -